This T cell receptor beta chain was sequenced in a study of T-cell reconstitution after alpha-beta-depleted transplantation in children (dated by TCRdb to 2016 to 2018). For the wider study: Using TCR repertoire profiling, the study quantitatively followed how T-cell immune reconstitution unfolded in children after TCRalphabeta/CD19-depleted allogeneic hematopoietic cell transplantation.

The library was obtained by PCR. The sequencing machine was an Illumina HiSeq 2500. TCR libraries were prepared with molecular barcoding, using unique molecular identifiers to normalize TCRbeta repertoire quantification. TCRdb reprocessed the public reads (quality trimming at Q25 with fastp, clone calling with MiXCR) and kept in-frame beta chains. Entries are consolidated by CDR3 protein sequence, retaining the most common genes and DNA. The sample yields approximately 510,000 distinct CDR3 sequences; approximately 20% were counted once. More than 2.5% of the sample is taken by the ten largest. With regard to this clonotype: Its specific antigen is unknown. No base quality information exists; no much larger clone differs at one position.

V lost 4 bases and J lost 6 bases; the stretch between them is 17 bases long. The germline V gene specifies SGHRS as CDR1 and YFSETQ as CDR2. From the cysteine through the phenylalanine, the CDR3 covers 16 amino acids. Only the CDR3 DNA is retained, 48 bases long and in frame from the first base. The source material was PBMCs from the stem cell graft donor, sampled from the stem cell graft. The TCR comes from a human donor who donated a stem cell graft to a child with acute lymphoblastic leukemia. Recombination linked TRBV5-1 to TRBJ2-6; no D segment can be confidently identified. At the DNA level, the sequence is TGCGCCAGCAGCCGTTTGTCCATGGCTTCGGCCAACGTCCTGACTTTC. Its translation reads: CASSRLSMASANVLTF.